This TCR beta chain was documented in a study of OX40 agonist ivuxolimab in advanced cancers. TCRdb's table, derived via immunoSEQ multiplex PCR, lists solely in-frame clones and lacks some. The data show fewer than 85,000 clones, 84% seen once. V lost 0 bases and J 0 bases, leaving 6 bases between the germline ends. This CDR3 region has 15 residues. In germline, CDR1 is SEHNR, CDR2 FQNEAQ (reference sequence). About this clone itself: Its antigen is unknown.

Whole-study results and caveats: Near-lowest levels of clonal expansion characterized partial responders at 0.1-3.0 mg/kg. At 0.1 to 3.0 mg/kg and by week 6, CD4+ and CD8+ T cells in the blood had expanded clonally. Among some nonresponders, normalized T-cell clonal expansion was also low.

The clonotype originates from an adult with an advanced solid tumor such as melanoma, head and neck, liver or kidney cancer. The chain combines TRBV7-9 with TRBJ2-1; D is unresolved. Material: CD4+ or CD8+ T cells sorted from blood, obtained in a trial of the OX40 agonist ivuxolimab. CDR3: CASSLAQSSYNEQFF. CDR3 DNA: TGTGCCAGCAGCTTAGCACAGAGCTCCTACAATGAGCAGTTCTTC.